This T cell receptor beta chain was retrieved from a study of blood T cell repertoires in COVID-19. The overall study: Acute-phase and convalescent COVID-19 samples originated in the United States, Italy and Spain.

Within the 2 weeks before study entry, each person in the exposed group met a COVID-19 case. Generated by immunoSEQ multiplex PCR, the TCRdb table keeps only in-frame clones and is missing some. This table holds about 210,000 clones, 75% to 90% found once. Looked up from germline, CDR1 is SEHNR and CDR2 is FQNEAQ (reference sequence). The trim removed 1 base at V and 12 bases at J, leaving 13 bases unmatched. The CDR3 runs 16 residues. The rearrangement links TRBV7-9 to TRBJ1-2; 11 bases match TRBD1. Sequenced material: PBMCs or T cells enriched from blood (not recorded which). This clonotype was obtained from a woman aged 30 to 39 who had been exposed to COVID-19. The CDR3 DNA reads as TGTGCCAGCAGCTTAGATATGGGACAGGGGGTCTATCCTGACACCTTC. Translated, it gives CASSLDMGQGVYPDTF.